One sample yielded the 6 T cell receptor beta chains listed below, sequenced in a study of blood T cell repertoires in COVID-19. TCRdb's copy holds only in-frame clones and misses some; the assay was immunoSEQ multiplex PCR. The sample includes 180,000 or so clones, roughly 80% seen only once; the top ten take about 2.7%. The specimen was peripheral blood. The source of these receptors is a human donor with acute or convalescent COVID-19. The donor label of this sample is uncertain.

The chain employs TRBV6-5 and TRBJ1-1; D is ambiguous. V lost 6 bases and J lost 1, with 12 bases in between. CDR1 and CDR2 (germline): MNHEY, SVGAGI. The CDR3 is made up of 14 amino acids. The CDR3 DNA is TGTGCCAGCAGCTCAAGTCGGAGGAACACTGAAGCTTTCTTT. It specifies CASSSSRRNTEAFF.

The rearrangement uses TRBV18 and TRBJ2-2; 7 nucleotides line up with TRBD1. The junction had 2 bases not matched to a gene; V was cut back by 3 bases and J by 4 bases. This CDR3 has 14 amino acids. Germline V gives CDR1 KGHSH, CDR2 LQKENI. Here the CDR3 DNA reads TGTGCCAGCTCACCTGACAGGGCCACCGGGGAGCTGTTTTTT. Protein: CASSPDRATGELFF.

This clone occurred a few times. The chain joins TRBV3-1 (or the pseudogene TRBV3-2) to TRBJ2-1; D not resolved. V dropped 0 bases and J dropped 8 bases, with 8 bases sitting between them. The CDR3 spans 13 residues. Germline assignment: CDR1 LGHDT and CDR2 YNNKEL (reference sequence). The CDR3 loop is CASSQDIPDEQFF. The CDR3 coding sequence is TGTGCCAGCAGCCAAGACATTCCGGATGAGCAGTTCTTC.

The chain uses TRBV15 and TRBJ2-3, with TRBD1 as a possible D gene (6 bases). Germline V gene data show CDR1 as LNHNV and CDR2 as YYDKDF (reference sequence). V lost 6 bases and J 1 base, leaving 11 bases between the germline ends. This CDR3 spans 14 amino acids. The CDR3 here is CATREAGGTDTQYF. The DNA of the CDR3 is TGTGCCACCAGGGAGGCAGGGGGCACAGATACGCAGTATTTT.

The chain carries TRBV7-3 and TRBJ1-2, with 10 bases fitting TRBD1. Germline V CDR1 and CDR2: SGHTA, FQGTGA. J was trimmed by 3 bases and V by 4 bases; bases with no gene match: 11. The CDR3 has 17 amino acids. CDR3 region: CASSSTGTGAGDYGYTF. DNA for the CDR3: TGTGCCAGCAGCTCCACCGGGACAGGGGCTGGGGACTATGGCTACACCTTC.

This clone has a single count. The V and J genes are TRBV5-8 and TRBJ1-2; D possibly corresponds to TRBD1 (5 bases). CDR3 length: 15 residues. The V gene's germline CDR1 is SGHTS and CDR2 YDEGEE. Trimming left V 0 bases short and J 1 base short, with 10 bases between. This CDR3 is CASSLVRTLNYGYTF. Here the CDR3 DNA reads TGTGCCAGCAGCTTGGTTAGGACACTTAACTATGGCTACACCTTC.